This T cell receptor (beta chain) is drawn from a study of metastatic and nonmetastatic thyroid tumors. On the study more broadly: Patients with malignant and benign thyroid disease provided blood and tumor or nodule tissue, whose repertoires were compared.

Source study methods: CDR3 was compared across clinicopathological groups, and the resulting differences were used to build a distant-metastasis classifier for papillary thyroid cancer. From the PCR reads, TCRdb re-called clones with MiXCR. The V and J calls reflect TCRdb's pipeline rather than the authors' work. The sample lists approximately 13,000 clones, 20% to 25% occurring once. This CDR3 has 15 amino acids. Germline-derived CDR1 and CDR2 are DFQATT and SNEGSKA (reference sequence). Concerning this clone: No antigen is known for it. At one of its ends the junction is not consistent with the germline gene, which may arise from a read error. This CDR3 is also generated by other DNA sequences in the sample.

Whole-study results and caveats: The reported finding was significantly higher TCR beta diversity in malignant thyroid tumors relative to benign nodules, in blood and tumor.

Thyroid surgery was performed in patients who had received no treatment beforehand. The sequencing input was blood. This sequence was found in a female donor with papillary thyroid cancer or a benign thyroid nodule (not recorded which). Some clones in this sample may be carry-over from other donors' samples. This chain joins TRBV20-1 and TRBJ2-2; 9 bases align to TRBD2. The CDR3 is CSARGTSGYTGELFF. DNA for the CDR3: TGTAGTGCTAGAGGTACTAGCGGGTACACCGGGGAGCTGTTTTTT.